This T cell receptor (beta chain) comes out of a study of CD4 T cells in relation to SARS-CoV-2 and coronaviruses. For this clone: The sample carries other DNA sequences with the same CDR3.

TCRdb's copy holds only in-frame clones and misses some; the assay was immunoSEQ multiplex PCR. The repertoire includes some 65,000 clones, 87% of them detected once, and about 1.6% sits in the top ten. After removal of 3 bases from V and 1 base from J, the junction contained 1 base not matched to a gene. The CDR3 spans 14 residues. The germline V gene has CDR1 SGHRS and CDR2 YFSETQ. CD4+ T cells from unexposed donors were obtained before the COVID-19 pandemic (2011-2018). The sample comprised memory CD4+ T cells from PBMCs. J is TRBJ2-3 and V is TRBV5-1, with TRBD1 matching 8 bases. The clonotype originates from a human donor in good health. This CDR3 reads CASSSTGGTDTQYF. The DNA for the CDR3 is TGCGCCAGCAGCTCGACAGGGGGCACAGATACGCAGTATTTT.